This T cell receptor (beta chain) stems from a study of T cells in localized non-small cell lung cancer. Clones were sequenced by immunoSEQ multiplex PCR, and TCRdb holds only the in-frame ones, with some missing. The sample lists roughly 3,500 clones; around 22% were seen once. In its sample, this clone was seen a few times. The germline V gene encodes CDR1 SGHRS and CDR2 YFSETQ. This CDR3 region has 14 residues. Trimming pared 0 bases from V and 7 bases from J, leaving 11 bases between. The sequencing used lung tumor tissue, collected before any cancer treatment. This TCR came from a man aged 35 to 70 with stage II squamous cell lung carcinoma. The V gene is TRBV5-1, the J gene TRBJ2-1; D is unresolved. The DNA of the CDR3 is TGCGCCAGCAGCTTGGTATTAGCTGGAAATGAGCAGTTCTTC. Translation: CASSLVLAGNEQFF. Drawing the rest from reference TRBV5-1 and TRBJ2-1, the complete variable domain is KAGVTQTPRYLIKTRGQQVTLSCSPISGHRSVSWYQQTPGQGLQFLFEYFSETQRNKGNFPGRFSGRQFSNSRSEMNVSTLELGDSALYLCASSLVLAGNEQFFGPGTRLTVL.